What follows are 27 T cell receptor beta chains derived from one specimen sequenced in a study of PD-L1 blockade in urothelial cancer. Time point described: pretreatment peripheral blood. Clones were sequenced by immunoSEQ multiplex PCR, and TCRdb holds only the in-frame ones, with some missing. This table has 70,000 to 95,000 clones, 84% appearing once. Sequenced here: PBMCs, sampled around atezolizumab (anti-PD-L1) treatment. Every receptor here comes from a man between 60 and 70 years old with urothelial cancer.

This chain joins TRBV21-1 and TRBJ1-1; TRBD1, the D gene given by the table, was not confirmed from the DNA. TRBV21-1 is classified as a pseudogene. This CDR3 is built from 20 residues. DNA of the CDR3: TGTGCCAGCGAAACAAGTGCCCCTTGGCCCGGGGGACAGGGCCCCCGTGAAGCTTTCTTT. Translating it yields CASETSAPWPGGQGPREAFF.

V and J are TRBV7-2 and TRBJ1-2, with TRBD1 as a possible D gene (6 bases). The CDR3 is 15 amino acids. V shed 5 bases and J shed 3 bases, with 16 bases lying between them. Per the germline V gene, CDR1 is SGHTA and CDR2 is FQGNSA. The DNA for the CDR3 is TGTGCCAGCAGCCCAGGACAGCCGGGCGACTATGGCTACACCTTC. It specifies CASSPGQPGDYGYTF.

The chain employs TRBV19 and TRBJ2-5; D is perhaps TRBD1 (5 bases). Per germline, CDR1 LNHDA and CDR2 SQIVND (reference sequence). The V end lost 6 bases, the J end lost 4 bases, and 9 bases lay between the germline ends. The CDR3 is 12 residues long. The CDR3 DNA is TGTGCCAGTAGAGGGGTCATAGAGACCCAGTACTTC. Translating gives CASRGVIETQYF. Full variable domain (rest looked up from reference TRBV19 and TRBJ2-5): DGGITQSPKYLFRKEGQNVTLSCEQNLNHDAMYWYRQDPGQGLRLIYYSQIVNDFQKGDIAEGYSVSREKKESFPLTVTSAQKNPTAFYLCASRGVIETQYFGPGTRLLVL.

Regarding this clone: Other DNA sequences in this sample translate to the same CDR3. The rearrangement links TRBV6-5 to TRBJ1-1; D gene ambiguous. Germline CDR1 MNHEY, CDR2 SVGAGI. This CDR3 comprises 14 residues. Deletions cut 0 bases from V and 1 base from J, with 6 bases between. CDR3 protein: CASSYSRGNTEAFF. Here the CDR3 DNA reads TGTGCCAGCAGTTACTCGCGGGGGAACACTGAAGCTTTCTTT.

This chain joins TRBV5-1 and TRBJ2-5; 8 positions match TRBD2. This CDR3 is built from 14 residues. Per germline, CDR1 SGHRS and CDR2 YFSETQ. V trimming: 4 bases; J trimming: 3 bases; junction bases outside the gene matches: 5. The CDR3 spells CASSPPGGEETQYF. Here the CDR3 DNA reads TGCGCCAGCAGCCCCCCGGGGGGGGAAGAGACCCAGTACTTC.

The gene calls are TRBV11-2 and TRBJ2-1; 8 bases map to TRBD1. CDR1 is SGHAT, CDR2 FQNNGV, per germline. Trimming at V came to 5 bases and at J to 7 bases, leaving 13 bases not matched to a gene. This CDR3 spans 16 amino acids. The CDR3 loop reads CASSPPAGGLWNEQFF. The CDR3 DNA reads TGTGCCAGCAGCCCCCCGGCAGGGGGCTTGTGGAATGAGCAGTTCTTC.

The chain has TRBV30 and TRBJ2-2; 8 nucleotides line up with TRBD1. CDR3 length equals 15 residues. CDR1 is GTSNPN, CDR2 SVGIG, per germline (reference sequence). The V segment lost 4 bases and the J segment 6 bases; nucleotides outside the gene matches: 10. CDR3 sequence reads: CAWTLPDRGSGELFF. The CDR3 DNA is TGTGCCTGGACGCTCCCTGACAGGGGATCCGGGGAGCTGTTTTTT.

This chain connects TRBV2 to TRBJ2-1; TRBD1 agrees at 8 bases. The V gene end was trimmed by 4 bases and the J gene end by 5 bases; junction bases not matched to a gene: 7. Germline V gives CDR1 SNHLY, CDR2 FYNNEI. The CDR3 has 15 residues. CDR3 amino acids: CASSAQGALNNEQFF. The CDR3 DNA follows: TGTGCCAGCAGTGCGCAGGGGGCTTTAAACAATGAGCAGTTCTTC.

V gene TRBV7-9 combines with J gene TRBJ2-7, with 13 bases lining up with TRBD2. The CDR3 runs 17 residues. After removal of 4 bases from V and 6 bases from J, the junction contained 12 bases not matched to a gene. Germline assignment: CDR1 SEHNR and CDR2 FQNEAQ (reference sequence). CDR3 loop: CASSSNLGLAGASEQYF. The CDR3 DNA follows: TGTGCCAGCAGCTCGAACCTAGGACTAGCGGGAGCATCCGAGCAGTACTTC.

The CDR3 DNA sequence: TGTGCCAGCAGCCTGACAGCGACTCCCTATGGCTACACCTTC. The encoded protein is CASSLTATPYGYTF. The chain uses TRBV7-9 and TRBJ1-2; D may be TRBD1 (5 bases). From germline, CDR1 is SEHNR and CDR2 FQNEAQ (reference sequence). The germline V and J ends were trimmed by 5 bases and 4 bases, with 14 bases remaining between them. The CDR3 contains 14 residues.

The V call is TRBV19, the J call TRBJ1-4, with 9 bases identical to TRBD1. This CDR3 spans 16 amino acids. V lost 6 bases and J lost 2; bases outside the gene matches: 7. Germline V gene sequence: CDR1 LNHDA, CDR2 SQIVND (reference sequence). The CDR3 DNA sequence: TGTGCCAGTAGCTACAGGGGGCGCGGGACTAATGAAAAACTGTTTTTT. This encodes CASSYRGRGTNEKLFF.

V usage is TRBV7-2 and J usage is TRBJ1-4; 9 nucleotides align to TRBD1. From germline, CDR1 is SGHTA and CDR2 FQGNSA. The CDR3 loop spans 15 amino acids. Trimming at V came to 3 bases and at J to 8 bases, leaving 7 bases not matched to a gene. This chain's CDR3 is CASSFSTGGDEKLFF. The CDR3 bases are TGTGCCAGCAGCTTTTCGACAGGGGGAGACGAAAAACTGTTTTTT.

This clone has a single count. An end of the junction does not agree with germline; a read error may underlie this. This sample includes further DNA sequences coding for the same CDR3. The chain links TRBV19 to TRBJ2-5; TRBD2 matches 8 bases. Germline assignment: CDR1 LNHDA and CDR2 SQIVND (reference sequence). CDR3 size: 17 residues. CDR3 in amino acids: CASTPGGAGVVGETQYF. For the CDR3, the DNA is TGTGCTAGTACCCCGGGGGGGGCAGGGGTGGTTGGTGAGACCCAGTACTTC.

The chain carries TRBV19 and TRBJ1-1; TRBD1 matches at 9 bases. Trimming removed 4 bases from V and 3 bases from J; junction bases left unmatched: 0. The germline CDR1 and CDR2 sequences are LNHDA and SQIVND (reference sequence). This CDR3 is built from 13 residues. The CDR3 spells CASSRTGDTEAFF. The CDR3 region has the DNA TGTGCCAGTAGTAGGACAGGGGACACTGAAGCTTTCTTT.

V gene TRBV7-9 combines with J gene TRBJ2-5; TRBD1 aligns across 9 bases. Germline-derived CDR1 and CDR2 are SEHNR and FQNEAQ (reference sequence). The CDR3 loop spans 15 amino acids. V lost 5 bases to trimming and J lost 0 bases; unmatched junction nucleotides: 4. CDR3 loop: CASSPRDRDQETQYF. DNA for the CDR3: TGTGCCAGCAGCCCCCGGGACAGGGACCAAGAGACCCAGTACTTC.

This chain uses TRBV29-1 with TRBJ1-1; the match to TRBD1 covers 7 bases. The V gene's germline CDR1 is SQVTM and CDR2 ANQGSEA. The CDR3 sequence is 13 residues long. The junction had 6 bases not matched to a gene; V was cut back by 4 bases and J by 4 bases. The CDR3, as DNA: TGCAGCGTTGTATCAGGGGGAGTCACTGAAGCTTTCTTT. It is translated as CSVVSGGVTEAFF.

This chain links TRBV19 with TRBJ2-2; 8 positions agree with TRBD1. From germline, CDR1 is LNHDA and CDR2 SQIVND (reference sequence). Losses at the gene ends were 4 bases for V and 5 bases for J; bases not matched to a gene: 9. The CDR3 totals 16 residues. The CDR3 nucleotides are TGTGCCAGTAGTACGTTCGGACAGGGTGAAACCGGGGAGCTGTTTTTT. The encoded protein is CASSTFGQGETGELFF.

The chain recombines TRBV23-1 with TRBJ2-5; D ambiguous. TRBV23-1 is an ORF for which the function is uncertain. This CDR3 comprises 12 residues. Between the trimmed V and J ends, which lost 7 bases and 6 bases, there was a span of 12 bases. The CDR3 DNA follows: TGCGCCAGCACCCAACAGTTGAAGACCCAGTACTTC. Protein: CASTQQLKTQYF.

The DNA for the CDR3 is TGTGCCTGCCATCGTCGGGGTGAATCGTCCCTCCACTTT. This translates into CACHRRGESSLHF. This chain connects TRBV30 to TRBJ1-6; D is unclear. CDR1 and CDR2 from the germline V gene are GTSNPN and SVGIG (reference sequence). The CDR3 length is 13 residues. The V end lost 6 bases, the J end lost 14 bases, and 20 bases lay between the germline ends.

The chain links TRBV6-6 to TRBJ2-2; 9 nucleotides match TRBD1. This CDR3 is built from 14 residues. Per germline, CDR1 MNHNY and CDR2 SVGAGI (reference sequence). After removal of 5 bases from V and 5 bases from J, the junction contained 3 bases not matched to a gene. The DNA for the CDR3 is TGTGCCAGCAGTACCGGGACAGGGACCGGGGAGCTGTTTTTT. Its protein product is CASSTGTGTGELFF.

This clone turned up a few times. The V gene is TRBV5-1, the J gene TRBJ2-2; 9 nucleotides match TRBD2. The junction had 9 bases not matched to a gene; V was cut back by 4 bases and J by 5 bases. In germline, CDR1 is SGHRS, CDR2 YFSETQ. The CDR3 is 16 residues long. CDR3 protein: CASSPGTSFLTGELFF. CDR3 DNA: TGCGCCAGCAGCCCCGGGACTAGCTTTTTGACCGGGGAGCTGTTTTTT.

The chain carries TRBV10-3 and TRBJ2-1; TRBD1 matches 10 bases. The germline CDR1 and CDR2 sequences are ENHRY and SYGVKD. V trimming: 10 bases; J trimming: 4 bases; junction bases outside the gene matches: 4. The CDR3 runs 13 residues. CDR3 sequence: CATAGQGYNEQFF. Written as DNA, the CDR3 is TGTGCCACCGCGGGACAGGGGTACAATGAGCAGTTCTTC.

This clone came up once. The V gene is TRBV5-1, the J gene TRBJ2-5, with 11 bases that match TRBD1. Trimming removed 0 bases from V and 4 bases from J; junction bases left unmatched: 5. The CDR3 extends over 16 amino acids. CDR1 SGHRS and CDR2 YFSETQ come from the germline V gene. Here the CDR3 reads CASSLAGGTGGETQYF. The CDR3 DNA reads TGCGCCAGCAGCTTGGCCGGGGGGACAGGGGGAGAGACCCAGTACTTC.

This rearrangement joins TRBV5-1 to TRBJ1-3; 7 nucleotides align to TRBD1. Germline CDR1 is SGHRS and CDR2 is YFSETQ. V shed 3 bases and J 0 bases; nucleotides not matched to a gene: 9. The CDR3 spans 17 residues. The CDR3: CASSSGQSTISGNTIYF. The CDR3 bases are TGCGCCAGCAGCTCGGGACAGTCAACTATCTCTGGAAACACCATATATTTT.

DNA for the CDR3: TGTGCCAGCAGTCCGAGCAGGAGGGAAAAGGAGACCCAGTACTTC. This translates into CASSPSRREKETQYF. The V and J genes are TRBV28 and TRBJ2-5; weak D call: TRBD2 (6 bases). Deletions cut 5 bases from V and 5 bases from J, with 18 bases between. The germline gives CDR1 MDHEN, CDR2 SYDVKM. CDR3 length: 15 residues.

This clone has a handful of counts. This chain links TRBV7-9 with TRBJ2-7, with D hard to call. The CDR3 length is 13 residues. CDR1 and CDR2 from the germline V gene are SEHNR and FQNEAQ (reference sequence). The V end lost 8 bases, the J end lost 4 bases, and 15 bases lay between the germline ends. The chain's CDR3 is CASVTATGYEQYF. The CDR3, as DNA: TGTGCCAGCGTCACCGCAACGGGTTACGAGCAGTACTTC.

The CDR3 sequence: CASSLGLRGNEQFF. The CDR3 bases are TGTGCCAGCAGCTTAGGCCTTCGGGGGAATGAGCAGTTCTTC. The chain has TRBV11-3 and TRBJ2-1, with D perhaps TRBD2 (6 bases). Germline V gene lookup returns CDR1 SGHNT and CDR2 YENEEA. Trimming took 1 base from V and 7 from J, leaving 11 bases between them. The CDR3 extends over 14 amino acids.